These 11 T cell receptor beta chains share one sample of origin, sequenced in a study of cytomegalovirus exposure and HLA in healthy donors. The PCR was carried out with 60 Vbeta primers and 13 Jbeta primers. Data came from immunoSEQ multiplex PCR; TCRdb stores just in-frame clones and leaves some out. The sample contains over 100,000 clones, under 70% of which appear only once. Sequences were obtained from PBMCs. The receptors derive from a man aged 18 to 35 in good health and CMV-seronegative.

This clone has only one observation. This chain's CDR3 is CASSQRPGLAGGPGYEQYF. CDR3 DNA: TGCGCCAGCAGCCAACGACCGGGACTAGCGGGAGGGCCGGGCTACGAGCAGTACTTC. The gene calls are TRBV4-3 and TRBJ2-7; 16 bases fit TRBD2. Germline CDR1 LGHNA, CDR2 YSLEER. CDR3 length: 19 amino acids. V shed 2 bases, J shed 3 bases, and the junction held 10 bases outside the gene matches.

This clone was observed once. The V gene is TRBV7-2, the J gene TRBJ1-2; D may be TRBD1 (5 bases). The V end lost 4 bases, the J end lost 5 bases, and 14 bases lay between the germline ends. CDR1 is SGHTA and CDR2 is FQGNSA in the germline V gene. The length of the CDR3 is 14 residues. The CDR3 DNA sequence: TGTGCCAGCAGCTCCGCAGGGTTTGGGTATGGCTACACCTTC. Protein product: CASSSAGFGYGYTF. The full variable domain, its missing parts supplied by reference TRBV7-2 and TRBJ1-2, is GAGVSQSPSNKVTEKGKDVELRCDPISGHTALYWYRQSLGQGLEFLIYFQGNSAPDKSGLPSDRFSAERTGGSVSTLTIQRTQQEDSAVYLCASSSAGFGYGYTFGSGTRLTVV.

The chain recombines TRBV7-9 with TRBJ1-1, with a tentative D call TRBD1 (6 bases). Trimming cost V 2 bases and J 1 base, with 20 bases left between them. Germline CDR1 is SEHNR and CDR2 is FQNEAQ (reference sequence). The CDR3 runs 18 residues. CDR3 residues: CASSLRARTGHPNTEAFF. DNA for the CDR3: TGTGCCAGCAGCTTAAGAGCAAGAACGGGACACCCGAACACTGAAGCTTTCTTT.

The CDR3 here is CSSSDALNTEAFF. CDR3 sequence (DNA): TGCAGCTCCAGCGACGCTTTGAACACTGAAGCTTTCTTT. The chain employs TRBV29-1 and TRBJ1-1; D gene ambiguous. CDR3 length: 13 residues. The V end lost 8 bases, the J end lost 0 bases, and 13 bases lay between the germline ends. Per the germline V gene, CDR1 is SQVTM and CDR2 is ANQGSEA.

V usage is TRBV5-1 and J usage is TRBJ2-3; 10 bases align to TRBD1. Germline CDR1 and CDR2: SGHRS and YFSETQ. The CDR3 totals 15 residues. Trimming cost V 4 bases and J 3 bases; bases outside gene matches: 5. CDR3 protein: CASSMRQGATDTQYF. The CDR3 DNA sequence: TGCGCCAGCAGCATGAGACAGGGGGCGACAGATACGCAGTATTTT.

The CDR3 is CASSQTLAGGQFF. The CDR3 nucleotides are TGTGCCAGCAGCCAGACACTAGCGGGGGGACAGTTCTTC. The V call is TRBV5-4, the J call TRBJ2-1; 12 nucleotides agree with TRBD2. The CDR3 runs 13 residues. The germline V gene encodes CDR1 SGHNT and CDR2 YYREEE (reference sequence). J gave up 13 bases and V 4 bases, and 6 bases lay outside the gene matches.

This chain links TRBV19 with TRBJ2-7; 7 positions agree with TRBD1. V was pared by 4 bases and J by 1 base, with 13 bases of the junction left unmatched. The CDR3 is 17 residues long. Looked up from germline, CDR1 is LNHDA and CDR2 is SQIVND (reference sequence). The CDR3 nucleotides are TGTGCCAGTAGTAGCCGCATAGAACAGGGGTCTTCCTACGAGCAGTACTTC. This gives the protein CASSSRIEQGSSYEQYF.

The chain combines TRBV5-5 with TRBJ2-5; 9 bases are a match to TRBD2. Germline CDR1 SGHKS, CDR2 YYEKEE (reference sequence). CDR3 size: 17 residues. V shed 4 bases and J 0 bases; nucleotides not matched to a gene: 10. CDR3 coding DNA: TGTGCCAGCAGCCGCTATCTAGCGGGAAACTACCAAGAGACCCAGTACTTC. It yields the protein CASSRYLAGNYQETQYF.

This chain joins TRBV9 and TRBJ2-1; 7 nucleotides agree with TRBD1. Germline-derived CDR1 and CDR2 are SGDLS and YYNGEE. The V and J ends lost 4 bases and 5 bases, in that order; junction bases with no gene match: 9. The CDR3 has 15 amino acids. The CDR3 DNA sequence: TGTGCCAGCAGCATCTCGGGGCAGGGGGACAATGAGCAGTTCTTC. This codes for CASSISGQGDNEQFF. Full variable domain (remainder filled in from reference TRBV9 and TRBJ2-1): DSGVTQTPKHLITATGQRVTLRCSPRSGDLSVYWYQQSLDQGLQFLIQYYNGEERAKGNILERFSAQQFPDLHSELNLSSLELGDSALYFCASSISGQGDNEQFFGPGTRLTVL.

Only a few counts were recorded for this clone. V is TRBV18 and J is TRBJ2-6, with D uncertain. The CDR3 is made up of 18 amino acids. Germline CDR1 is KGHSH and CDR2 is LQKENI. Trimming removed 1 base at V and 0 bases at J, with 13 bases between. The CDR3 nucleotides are TGTGCCAGCTCACCACGGGTACAGAGATCCTCTGGGGCCAACGTCCTGACTTTC. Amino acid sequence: CASSPRVQRSSGANVLTF.

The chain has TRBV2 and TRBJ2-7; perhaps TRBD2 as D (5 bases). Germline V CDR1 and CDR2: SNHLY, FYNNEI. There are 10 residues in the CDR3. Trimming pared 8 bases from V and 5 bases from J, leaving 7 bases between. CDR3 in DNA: TGTGCCAGCCCCGGGGACGAGCAGTACTTC. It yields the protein CASPGDEQYF.